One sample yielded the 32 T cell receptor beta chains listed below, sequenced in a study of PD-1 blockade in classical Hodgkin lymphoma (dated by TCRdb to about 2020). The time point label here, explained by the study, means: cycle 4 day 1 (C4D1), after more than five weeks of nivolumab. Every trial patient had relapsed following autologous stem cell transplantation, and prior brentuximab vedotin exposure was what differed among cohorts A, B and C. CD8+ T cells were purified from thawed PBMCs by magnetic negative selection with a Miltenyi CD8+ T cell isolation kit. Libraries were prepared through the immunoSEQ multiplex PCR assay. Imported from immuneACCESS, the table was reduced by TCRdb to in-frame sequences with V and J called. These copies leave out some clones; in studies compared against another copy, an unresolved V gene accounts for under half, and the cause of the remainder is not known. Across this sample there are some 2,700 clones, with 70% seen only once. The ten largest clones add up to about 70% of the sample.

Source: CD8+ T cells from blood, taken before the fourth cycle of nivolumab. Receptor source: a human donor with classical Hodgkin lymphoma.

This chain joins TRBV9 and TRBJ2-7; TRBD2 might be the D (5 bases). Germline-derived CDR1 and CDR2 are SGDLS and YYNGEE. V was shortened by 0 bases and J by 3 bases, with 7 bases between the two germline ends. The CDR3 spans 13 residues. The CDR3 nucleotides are TGTGCCAGCAGCGTAGGAGGGTTCTACGAGCAGTACTTC. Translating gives CASSVGGFYEQYF.

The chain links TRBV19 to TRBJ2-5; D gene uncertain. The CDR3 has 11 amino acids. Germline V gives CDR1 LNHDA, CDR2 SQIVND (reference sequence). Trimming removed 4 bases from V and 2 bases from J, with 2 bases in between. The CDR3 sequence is CASSNQETQYF. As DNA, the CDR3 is TGTGCCAGTAGTAATCAAGAGACCCAGTACTTC.

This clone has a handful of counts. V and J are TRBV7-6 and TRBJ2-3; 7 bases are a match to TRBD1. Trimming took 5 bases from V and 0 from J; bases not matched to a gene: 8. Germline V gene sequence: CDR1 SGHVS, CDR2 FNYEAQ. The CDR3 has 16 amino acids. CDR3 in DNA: TGTGCCAGCAGCACCGGGACAGCCACTAGCACAGATACGCAGTATTTT. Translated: CASSTGTATSTDTQYF. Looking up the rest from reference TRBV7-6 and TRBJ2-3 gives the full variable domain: GAGVSQSPRYKVTKRGQDVALRCDPISGHVSLYWYRQALGQGPEFLTYFNYEAQQDKSGLPNDRFSAERPEGSISTLTIQRTEQRDSAMYRCASSTGTATSTDTQYFGPGTRLTVL.

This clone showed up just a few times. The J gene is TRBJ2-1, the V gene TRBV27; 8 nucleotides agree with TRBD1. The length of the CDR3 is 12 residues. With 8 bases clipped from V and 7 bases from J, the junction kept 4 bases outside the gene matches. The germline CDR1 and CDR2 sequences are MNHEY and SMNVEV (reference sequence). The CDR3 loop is CASGTGRNEQFF. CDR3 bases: TGTGCCAGCGGGACAGGTCGGAATGAGCAGTTCTTC.

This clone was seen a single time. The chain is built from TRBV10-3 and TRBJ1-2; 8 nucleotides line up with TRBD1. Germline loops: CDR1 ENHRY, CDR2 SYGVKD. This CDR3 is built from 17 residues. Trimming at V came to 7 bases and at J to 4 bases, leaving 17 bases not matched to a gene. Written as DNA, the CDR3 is TGTGCCATCACCACGGGACAGGAGAATTCAATCCGCTATGGCTACACCTTC. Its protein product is CAITTGQENSIRYGYTF.

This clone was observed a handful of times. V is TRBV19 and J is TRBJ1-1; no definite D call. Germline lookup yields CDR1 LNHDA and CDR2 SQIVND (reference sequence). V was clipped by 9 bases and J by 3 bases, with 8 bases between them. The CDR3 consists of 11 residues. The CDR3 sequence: CASPGYTEAFF. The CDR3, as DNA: TGTGCCAGCCCGGGTTACACTGAAGCTTTCTTT. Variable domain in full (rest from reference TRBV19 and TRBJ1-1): DGGITQSPKYLFRKEGQNVTLSCEQNLNHDAMYWYRQDPGQGLRLIYYSQIVNDFQKGDIAEGYSVSREKKESFPLTVTSAQKNPTAFYLCASPGYTEAFFGQGTRLTVV.

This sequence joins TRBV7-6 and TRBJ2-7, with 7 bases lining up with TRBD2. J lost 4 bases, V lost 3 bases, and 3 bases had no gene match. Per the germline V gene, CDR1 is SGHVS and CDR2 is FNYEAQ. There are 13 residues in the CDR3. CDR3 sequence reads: CASSFHSGYEQYF. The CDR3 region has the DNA TGTGCCAGCAGCTTTCATAGCGGGTACGAGCAGTACTTC.

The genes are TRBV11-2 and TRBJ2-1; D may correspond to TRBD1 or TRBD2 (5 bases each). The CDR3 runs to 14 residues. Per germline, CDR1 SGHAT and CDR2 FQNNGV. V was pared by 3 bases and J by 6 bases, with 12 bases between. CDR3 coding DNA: TGTGCCAGCAGCTTTGGGGGAGAAACCAATGAGCAGTTCTTC. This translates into CASSFGGETNEQFF.

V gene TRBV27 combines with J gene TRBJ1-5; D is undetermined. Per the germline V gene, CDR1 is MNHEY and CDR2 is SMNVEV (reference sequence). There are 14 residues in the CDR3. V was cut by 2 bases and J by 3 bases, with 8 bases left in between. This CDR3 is CASSLIGSNQPQHF. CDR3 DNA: TGTGCCAGCAGTTTAATAGGGTCCAATCAGCCCCAGCATTTT.

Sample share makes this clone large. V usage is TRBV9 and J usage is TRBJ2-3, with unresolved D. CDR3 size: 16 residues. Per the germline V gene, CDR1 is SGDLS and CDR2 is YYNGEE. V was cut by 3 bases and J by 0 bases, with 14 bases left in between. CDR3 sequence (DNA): TGTGCCAGCAGCGCCCCCGGTACACCTAGCACAGATACGCAGTATTTT. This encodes CASSAPGTPSTDTQYF.

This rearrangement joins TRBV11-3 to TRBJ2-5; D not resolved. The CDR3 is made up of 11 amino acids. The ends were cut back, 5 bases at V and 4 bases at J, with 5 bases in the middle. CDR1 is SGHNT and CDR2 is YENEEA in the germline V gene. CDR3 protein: CASSRLETQYF. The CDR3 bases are TGTGCCAGCAGCCGGCTAGAGACCCAGTACTTC.

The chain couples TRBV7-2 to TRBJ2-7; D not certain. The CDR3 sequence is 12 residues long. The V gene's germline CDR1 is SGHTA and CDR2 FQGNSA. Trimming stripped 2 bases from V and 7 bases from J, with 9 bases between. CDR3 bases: TGTGCCAGCAGCTTATCAATGCGGGAGCAGTACTTC. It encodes CASSLSMREQYF.

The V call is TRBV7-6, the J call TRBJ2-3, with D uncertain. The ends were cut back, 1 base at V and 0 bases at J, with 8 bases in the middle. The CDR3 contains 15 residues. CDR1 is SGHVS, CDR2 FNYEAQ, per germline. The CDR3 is CASSLDPTSTDTQYF. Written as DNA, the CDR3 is TGTGCCAGCAGCTTAGACCCGACAAGCACAGATACGCAGTATTTT.

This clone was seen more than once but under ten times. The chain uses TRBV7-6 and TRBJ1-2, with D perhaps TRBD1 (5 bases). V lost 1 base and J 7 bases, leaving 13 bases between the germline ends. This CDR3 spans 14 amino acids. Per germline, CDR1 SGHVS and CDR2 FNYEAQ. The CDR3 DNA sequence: TGTGCCAGCAGCTTAGGGCGGACATCCCCTGGCTACACCTTC. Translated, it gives CASSLGRTSPGYTF.

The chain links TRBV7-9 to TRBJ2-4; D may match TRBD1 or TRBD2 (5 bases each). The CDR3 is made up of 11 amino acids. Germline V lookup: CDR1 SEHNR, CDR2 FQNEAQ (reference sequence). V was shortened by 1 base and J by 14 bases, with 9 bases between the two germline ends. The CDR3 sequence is CASSLGDGEYF. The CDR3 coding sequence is TGTGCCAGCAGCTTAGGGGACGGAGAGTACTTC.

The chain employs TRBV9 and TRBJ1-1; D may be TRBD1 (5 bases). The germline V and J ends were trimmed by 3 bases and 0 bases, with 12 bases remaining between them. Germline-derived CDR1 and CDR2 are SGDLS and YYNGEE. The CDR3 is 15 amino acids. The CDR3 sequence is CASSAPRGLNTEAFF. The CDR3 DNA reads TGTGCCAGCAGCGCCCCACGGGGGTTGAACACTGAAGCTTTCTTT. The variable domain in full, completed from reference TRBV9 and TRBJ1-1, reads DSGVTQTPKHLITATGQRVTLRCSPRSGDLSVYWYQQSLDQGLQFLIQYYNGEERAKGNILERFSAQQFPDLHSELNLSSLELGDSALYFCASSAPRGLNTEAFFGQGTRLTVV.

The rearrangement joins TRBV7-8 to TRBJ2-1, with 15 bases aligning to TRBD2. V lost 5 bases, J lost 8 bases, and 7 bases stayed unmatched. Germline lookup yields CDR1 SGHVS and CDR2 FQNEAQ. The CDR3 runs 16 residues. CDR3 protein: CASSRGLAGGLDEQFF. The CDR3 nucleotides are TGTGCCAGCAGCCGCGGACTAGCGGGGGGGCTAGATGAGCAGTTCTTC.

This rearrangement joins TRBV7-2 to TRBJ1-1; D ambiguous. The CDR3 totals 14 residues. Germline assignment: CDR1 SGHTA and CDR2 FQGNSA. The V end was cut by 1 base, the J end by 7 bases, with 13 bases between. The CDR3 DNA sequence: TGTGCCAGCAGCTTAGTCTTGGGTCGGATTGAAGCTTTCTTT. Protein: CASSLVLGRIEAFF. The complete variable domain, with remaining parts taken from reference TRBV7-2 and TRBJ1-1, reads GAGVSQSPSNKVTEKGKDVELRCDPISGHTALYWYRQSLGQGLEFLIYFQGNSAPDKSGLPSDRFSAERTGGSVSTLTIQRTQQEDSAVYLCASSLVLGRIEAFFGQGTRLTVV.

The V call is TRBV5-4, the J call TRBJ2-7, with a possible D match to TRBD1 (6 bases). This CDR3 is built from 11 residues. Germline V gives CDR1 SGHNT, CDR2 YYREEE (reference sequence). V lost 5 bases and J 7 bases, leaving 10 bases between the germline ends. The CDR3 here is CASSLDREQYF. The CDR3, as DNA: TGTGCCAGCAGTCTCGACAGGGAGCAGTACTTC.

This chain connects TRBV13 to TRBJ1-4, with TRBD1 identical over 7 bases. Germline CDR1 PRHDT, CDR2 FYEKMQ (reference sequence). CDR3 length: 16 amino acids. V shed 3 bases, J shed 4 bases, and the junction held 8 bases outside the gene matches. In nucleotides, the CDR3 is TGTGCCAGCAGCTTGGGTCAGGGGGATCTTAATGAAAAACTGTTTTTT. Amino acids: CASSLGQGDLNEKLFF.

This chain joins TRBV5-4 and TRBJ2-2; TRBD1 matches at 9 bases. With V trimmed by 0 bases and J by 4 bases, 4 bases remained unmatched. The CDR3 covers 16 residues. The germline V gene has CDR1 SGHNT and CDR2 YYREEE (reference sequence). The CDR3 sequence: CASSLVGQGLTGELFF. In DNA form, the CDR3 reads TGTGCCAGCAGCTTGGTAGGACAGGGGCTCACCGGGGAGCTGTTTTTT. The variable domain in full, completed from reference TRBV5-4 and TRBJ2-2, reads ETGVTQSPTHLIKTRGQQVTLRCSSQSGHNTVSWYQQALGQGPQFIFQYYREEENGRGNFPPRFSGLQFPNYSSELNVNALELDDSALYLCASSLVGQGLTGELFFGEGSRLTVL.

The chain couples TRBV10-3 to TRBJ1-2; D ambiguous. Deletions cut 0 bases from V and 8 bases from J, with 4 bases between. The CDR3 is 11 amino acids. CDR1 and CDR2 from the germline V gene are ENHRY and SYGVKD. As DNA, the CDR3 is TGTGCCATCAGTGAGTCCCACGGCTACACCTTC. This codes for CAISESHGYTF.

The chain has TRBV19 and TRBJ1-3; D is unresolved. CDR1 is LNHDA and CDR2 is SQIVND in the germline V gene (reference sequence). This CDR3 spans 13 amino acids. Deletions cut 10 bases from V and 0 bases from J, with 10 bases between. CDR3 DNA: TGTGCCACCAGACGGAACTCTGGAAACACCATATATTTT. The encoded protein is CATRRNSGNTIYF. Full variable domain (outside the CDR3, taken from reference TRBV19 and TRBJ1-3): DGGITQSPKYLFRKEGQNVTLSCEQNLNHDAMYWYRQDPGQGLRLIYYSQIVNDFQKGDIAEGYSVSREKKESFPLTVTSAQKNPTAFYLCATRRNSGNTIYFGEGSWLTVV.

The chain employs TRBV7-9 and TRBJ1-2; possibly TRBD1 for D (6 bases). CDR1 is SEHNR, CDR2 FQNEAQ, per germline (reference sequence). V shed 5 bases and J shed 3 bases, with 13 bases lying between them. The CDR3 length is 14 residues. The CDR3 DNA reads TGTGCCAGCAGCCGAAGACAGGACCACTATGGCTACACCTTC. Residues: CASSRRQDHYGYTF.

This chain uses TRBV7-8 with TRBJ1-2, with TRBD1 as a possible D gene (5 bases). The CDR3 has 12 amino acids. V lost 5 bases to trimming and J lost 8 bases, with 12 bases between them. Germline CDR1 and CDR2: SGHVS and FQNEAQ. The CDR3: CASSTPGEGYTF. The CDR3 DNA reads TGTGCCAGCAGCACCCCGGGGGAAGGCTACACCTTC.

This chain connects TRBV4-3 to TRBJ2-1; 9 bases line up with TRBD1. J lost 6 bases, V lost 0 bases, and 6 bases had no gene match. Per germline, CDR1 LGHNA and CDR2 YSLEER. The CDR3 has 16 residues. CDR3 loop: CASSQDSETGGNEQFF. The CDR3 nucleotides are TGCGCCAGCAGCCAAGATAGTGAGACAGGGGGCAATGAGCAGTTCTTC.

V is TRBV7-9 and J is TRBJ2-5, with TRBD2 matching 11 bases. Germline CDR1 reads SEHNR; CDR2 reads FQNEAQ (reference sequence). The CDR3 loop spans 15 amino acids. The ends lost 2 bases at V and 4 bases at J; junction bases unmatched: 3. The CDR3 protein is CASSLFSGGGETQYF. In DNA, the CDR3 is TGTGCCAGCAGCTTATTTAGCGGGGGGGGAGAGACCCAGTACTTC.

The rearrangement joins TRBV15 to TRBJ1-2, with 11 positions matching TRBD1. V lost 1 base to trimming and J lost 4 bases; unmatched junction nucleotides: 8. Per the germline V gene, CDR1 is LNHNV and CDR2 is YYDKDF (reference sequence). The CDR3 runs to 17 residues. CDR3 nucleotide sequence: TGTGCCACCAGCAGAGGGGACAGGGGGATTCGGTCCTATGGCTACACCTTC. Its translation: CATSRGDRGIRSYGYTF. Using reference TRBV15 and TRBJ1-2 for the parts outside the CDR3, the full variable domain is DAMVIQNPRYQVTQFGKPVTLSCSQTLNHNVMYWYQQKSSQAPKLLFHYYDKDFNNEADTPDNFQSRRPNTSFCFLDIRSPGLGDTAMYLCATSRGDRGIRSYGYTFGSGTRLTVV.

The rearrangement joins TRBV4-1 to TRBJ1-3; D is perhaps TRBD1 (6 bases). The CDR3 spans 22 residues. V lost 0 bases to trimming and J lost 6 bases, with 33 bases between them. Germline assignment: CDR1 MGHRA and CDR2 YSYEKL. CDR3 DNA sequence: TGCGCCAGCAGCCAAGATAGGGGGATTAATTGGGCAGGGAAGTCAAGAGAAAACACCATATATTTT. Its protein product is CASSQDRGINWAGKSRENTIYF.

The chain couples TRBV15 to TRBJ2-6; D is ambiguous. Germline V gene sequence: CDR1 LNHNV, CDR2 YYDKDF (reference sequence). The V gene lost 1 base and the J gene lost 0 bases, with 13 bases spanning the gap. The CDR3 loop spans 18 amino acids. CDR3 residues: CATSRGVISVSGANVLTF. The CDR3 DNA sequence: TGTGCCACCAGCAGAGGAGTCATTAGTGTCTCTGGGGCCAACGTCCTGACTTTC.

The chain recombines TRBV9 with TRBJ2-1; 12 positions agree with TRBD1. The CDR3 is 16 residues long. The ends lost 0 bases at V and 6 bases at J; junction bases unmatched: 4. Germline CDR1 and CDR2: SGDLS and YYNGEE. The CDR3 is CASSVGDRGHFNEQFF. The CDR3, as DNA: TGTGCCAGCAGCGTAGGGGACAGGGGGCATTTCAATGAGCAGTTCTTC.

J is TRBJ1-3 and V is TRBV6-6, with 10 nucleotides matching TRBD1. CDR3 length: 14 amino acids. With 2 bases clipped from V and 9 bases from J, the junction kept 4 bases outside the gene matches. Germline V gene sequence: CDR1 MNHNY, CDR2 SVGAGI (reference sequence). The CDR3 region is CASSYPGDRGTIYF. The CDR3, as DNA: TGTGCCAGCAGTTACCCAGGGGACAGGGGCACCATATATTTT.